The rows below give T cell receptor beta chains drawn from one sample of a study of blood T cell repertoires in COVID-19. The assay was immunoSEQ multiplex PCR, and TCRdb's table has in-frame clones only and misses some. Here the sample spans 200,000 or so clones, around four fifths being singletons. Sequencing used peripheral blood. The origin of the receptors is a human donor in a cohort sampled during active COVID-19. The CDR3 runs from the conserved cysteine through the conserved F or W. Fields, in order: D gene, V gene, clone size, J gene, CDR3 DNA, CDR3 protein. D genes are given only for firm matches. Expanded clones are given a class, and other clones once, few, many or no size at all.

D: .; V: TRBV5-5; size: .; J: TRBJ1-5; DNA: TGTGCCAGCAGCTTGGGAGGGGCCGTACAGGGAAATCAGCCCCAGCATTTT; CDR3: CASSLGGAVQGNQPQHF
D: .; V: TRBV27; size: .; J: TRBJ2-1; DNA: TGTGCCAGCAGTCAAACCCCGCAGCCGGGCAATGAGCAGTTCTTC; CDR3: CASSQTPQPGNEQFF
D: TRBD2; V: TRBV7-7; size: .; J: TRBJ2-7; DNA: TGTGCCAGCAGCCCCTCCGCGGGAGTTAGCGAGCAGTACTTC; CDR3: CASSPSAGVSEQYF
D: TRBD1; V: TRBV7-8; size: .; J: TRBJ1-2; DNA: TGTGCCAGCAGCCGGGGACAGGTCTATGGCTACACCTTC; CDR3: CASSRGQVYGYTF
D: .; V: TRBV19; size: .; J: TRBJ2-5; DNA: TGTGCCAGTGCCCGTAAGGGGCCGAGGGAGACCCAGTACTTC; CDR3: CASARKGPRETQYF
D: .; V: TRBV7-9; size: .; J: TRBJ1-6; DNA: TGTGCCAGCAGCGTAGACAGGAATAATTCACCCCTCCACTTT; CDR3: CASSVDRNNSPLHF
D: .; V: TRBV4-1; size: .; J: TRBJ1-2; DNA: TGCGCCAGCAGCCAAGATCGAAGTAGCTATGGCTACACCTTC; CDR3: CASSQDRSSYGYTF
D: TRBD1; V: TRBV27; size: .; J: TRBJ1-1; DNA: TGTGCCAGCACCAGAGACAGGGGACGGACTGAAGCTTTCTTT; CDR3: CASTRDRGRTEAFF
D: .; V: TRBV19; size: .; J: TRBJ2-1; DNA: TGTGCCAGTGGGGGCGGGCTAGGCTCCTACAATGAGCAGTTCTTC; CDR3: CASGGGLGSYNEQFF
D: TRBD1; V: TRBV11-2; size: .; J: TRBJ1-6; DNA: TGTGCCAGCAGCAACCGACAGGGGGAATATTCACCCCTCCACTTT; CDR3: CASSNRQGEYSPLHF
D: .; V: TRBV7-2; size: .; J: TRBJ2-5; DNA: TGTGCCAGCAGCTTTACAGGGCAAGAGACCCAGTACTTC; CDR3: CASSFTGQETQYF
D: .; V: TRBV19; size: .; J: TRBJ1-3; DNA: TGTGCCAGTAGTATAGGTGGCGGTGTCTCGCCTGGAAACACCATATATTTT; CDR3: CASSIGGGVSPGNTIYF
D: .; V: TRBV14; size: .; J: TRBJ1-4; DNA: TGTGCCAGCAGCCAACAGCGACGGTCGGAAAAACTGTTTTTT; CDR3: CASSQQRRSEKLFF
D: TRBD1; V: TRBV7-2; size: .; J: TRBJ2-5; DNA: TGTGCCAGCTCTGGACAGGGTGGGGAGACCCAGTACTTC; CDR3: CASSGQGGETQYF
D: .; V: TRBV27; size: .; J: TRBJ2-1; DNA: TGTGCCAGCAGTCTCAGGGTTGGCGAGCAGTTCTTC; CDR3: CASSLRVGEQFF
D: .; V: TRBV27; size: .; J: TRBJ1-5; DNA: TGTGCCAGCAGTCCTACTGGGGGGGCACTCATCGTAGATCAGCCCCAGCATTTT; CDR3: CASSPTGGALIVDQPQHF
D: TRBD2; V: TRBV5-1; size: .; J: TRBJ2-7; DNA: TGCGCCAGCAGCTTGGGAGCTAGCGGGAGCCTTCGCGAGCAGTACTTC; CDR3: CASSLGASGSLREQYF
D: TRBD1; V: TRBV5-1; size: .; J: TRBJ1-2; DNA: TGCGCCAGCAGCTTATCGACAGGGGAATTGGGCTACACCTTC; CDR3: CASSLSTGELGYTF
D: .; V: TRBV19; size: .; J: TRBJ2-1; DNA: TGTGCCAGCAGGGTAGGAGACAGTTATTTCTTC; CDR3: CASRVGDSYFF
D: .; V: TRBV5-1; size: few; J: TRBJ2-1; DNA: TGCGCCAGCAGCTTGAATTCCGCGGGGCAGCGCTACAATGAGCAGTTCTTC; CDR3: CASSLNSAGQRYNEQFF
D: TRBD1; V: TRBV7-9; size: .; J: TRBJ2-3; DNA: TGTGCCAGCCTTCGGGGACAGGGCACAGATACGCAGTATTTT; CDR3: CASLRGQGTDTQYF
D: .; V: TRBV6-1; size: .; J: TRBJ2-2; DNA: TGTGCCAGCAGTGAGCTCCCGGGAGCGAACACCGGGGAGCTGTTTTTT; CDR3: CASSELPGANTGELFF
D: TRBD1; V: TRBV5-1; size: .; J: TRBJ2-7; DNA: TGCGCCAGCGGCCACGACAGGGTACGGTACTTC; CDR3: CASGHDRVRYF
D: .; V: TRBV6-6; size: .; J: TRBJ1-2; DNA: TGTGCCAGCAGTTACTTTGCAGGATACTATGGCTACACCTTC; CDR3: CASSYFAGYYGYTF
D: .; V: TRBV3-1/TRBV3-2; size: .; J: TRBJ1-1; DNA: TGTGCCAGCAGCCAAGTGCCCGAAGGCAGGGCTTTCTTT; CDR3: CASSQVPEGRAFF
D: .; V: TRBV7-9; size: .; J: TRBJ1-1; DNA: TGTGCCAGCAGCGCCGGACAGCCGAACACTGAAGCTTTCTTT; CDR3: CASSAGQPNTEAFF
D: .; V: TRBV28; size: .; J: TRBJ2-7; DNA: TGTGCCAGCAGTTCCCTATACGAGCAGTACTTC; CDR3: CASSSLYEQYF
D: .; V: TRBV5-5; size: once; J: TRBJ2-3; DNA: TGTGCCAGCAGCTTGGCCGTGGGAGCAGTGGCAGATACGCAGTATTTT; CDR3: CASSLAVGAVADTQYF
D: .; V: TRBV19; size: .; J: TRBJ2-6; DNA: TGTGCCAGTAGCACCCGTGGGAGAGGGAGAGGGGCCAACGTCCTGACTTTC; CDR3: CASSTRGRGRGANVLTF
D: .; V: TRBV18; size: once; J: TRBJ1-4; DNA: TGTGCCAGCTCACTACAGGACACGGTAAAACTGTTTTTT; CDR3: CASSLQDTVKLFF
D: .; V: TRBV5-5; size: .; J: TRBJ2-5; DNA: TGTGCCAGCAGCTTGGCCAGGGGTGAGACCCAGTACTTC; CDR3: CASSLARGETQYF
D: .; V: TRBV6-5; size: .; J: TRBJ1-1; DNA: TGTGCCAGCAGTCGCGACAGTGAAGCTTTCTTT; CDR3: CASSRDSEAFF
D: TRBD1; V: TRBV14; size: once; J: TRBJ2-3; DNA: TGTGCCAGCAGCTCCGGGACAGCAAGCTTCGATACGCAGTATTTT; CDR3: CASSSGTASFDTQYF
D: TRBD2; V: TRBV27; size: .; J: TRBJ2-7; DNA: TGTGCCAGCAGTTGGACTAGCGGGAGTCAAGAGCAGTACTTC; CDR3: CASSWTSGSQEQYF
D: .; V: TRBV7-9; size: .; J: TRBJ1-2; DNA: TGTGCCAGCAGCTACCATGGGAGTTCCCATCAAAGCTATGGCTACACCTTC; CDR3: CASSYHGSSHQSYGYTF
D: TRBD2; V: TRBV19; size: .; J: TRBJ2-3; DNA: TGTGCCAGTAGTGTGAGCGGGGGGGCCACAGATACGCAGTATTTT; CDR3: CASSVSGGATDTQYF
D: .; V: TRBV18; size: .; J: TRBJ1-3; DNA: TGTGCCAGCTCACCAGGGGGCCGAAGCCCCTCTGGAAACACCATATATTTT; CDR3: CASSPGGRSPSGNTIYF
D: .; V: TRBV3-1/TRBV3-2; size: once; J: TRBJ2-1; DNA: TGTGCCAGCAGCCGGCGGGGCGGCGTCTACAATGAGCAGTTCTTC; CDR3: CASSRRGGVYNEQFF
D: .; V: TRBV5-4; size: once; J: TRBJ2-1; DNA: TGTGCCAGCAGCACCAACAGGGGAGGCTACAATGAGCAGTTCTTC; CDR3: CASSTNRGGYNEQFF
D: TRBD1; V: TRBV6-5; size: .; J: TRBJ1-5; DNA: TGTGCCAGCGGTAACAGGGGGACGCAGCCCCAGCATTTT; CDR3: CASGNRGTQPQHF
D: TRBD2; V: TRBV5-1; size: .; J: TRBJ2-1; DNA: TGCGCCAGCAGCTTGTGGGGGGGCTACAATGAGCAGTTCTTC; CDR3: CASSLWGGYNEQFF
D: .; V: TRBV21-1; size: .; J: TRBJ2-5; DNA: TGTGCCAGCAGCAAAGGGGGGGATCCCAGGCGAGAACAAGAGACCCAGTACTTC; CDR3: CASSKGGDPRREQETQYF
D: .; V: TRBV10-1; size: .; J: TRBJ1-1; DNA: TGCGCCAGCAGACAGCTTATGAACACTGAAGCTTTCTTT; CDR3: CASRQLMNTEAFF
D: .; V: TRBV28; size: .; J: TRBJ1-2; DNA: TGTGCCAGCAGTTTTGGGGGCTCGGGTTTAGGCGGCTACACCTTC; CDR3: CASSFGGSGLGGYTF
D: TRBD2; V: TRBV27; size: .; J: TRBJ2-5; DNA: TGTGCCAGCAGTCGTCGACTAGCGTATCAAGAGACCCAGTACTTC; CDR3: CASSRRLAYQETQYF
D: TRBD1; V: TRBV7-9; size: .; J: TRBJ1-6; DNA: TGTGCCAGCAGCTTAACTAGAGGACAGGGGAAGAATTCACCCCTCCACTTT; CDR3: CASSLTRGQGKNSPLHF
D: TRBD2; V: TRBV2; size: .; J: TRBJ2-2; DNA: TGTGCCAGCATGGGACTAGCGGGCGGGGAGCTGTTTTTT; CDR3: CASMGLAGGELFF
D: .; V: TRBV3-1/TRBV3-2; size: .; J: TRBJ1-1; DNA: TGTGCCAGCAGCCAAGATATGGAGTCTGAAGCTTTCTTT; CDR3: CASSQDMESEAFF
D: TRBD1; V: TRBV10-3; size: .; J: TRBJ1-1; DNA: TGTGCCATCAGTGCTTCAGGGGGACGACACACTGAAGCTTTCTTT; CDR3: CAISASGGRHTEAFF
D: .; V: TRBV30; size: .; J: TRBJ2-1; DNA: TGTGCCTGGAGTGGGACTACGGAGTTCTTC; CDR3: CAWSGTTEFF
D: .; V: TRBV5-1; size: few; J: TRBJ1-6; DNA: TGCGCCAGCAGCTCTATAGTAGGGGATTCACCCCTCCACTTT; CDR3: CASSSIVGDSPLHF
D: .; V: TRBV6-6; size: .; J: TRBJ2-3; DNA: TGTGCCAGCAGTAGGGGGTTTGGGTCCACAGATACGCAGTATTTT; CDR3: CASSRGFGSTDTQYF
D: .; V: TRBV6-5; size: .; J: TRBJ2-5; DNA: TGTGCCAGCGGCCGGGAGAGGGAAGAGACCCAGTACTTC; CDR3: CASGREREETQYF
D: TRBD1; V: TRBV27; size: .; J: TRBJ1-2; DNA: TGTGCCAGCAGTTTATCTGACAGGGGTCCTCTTAACTATGGCTACACCTTC; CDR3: CASSLSDRGPLNYGYTF
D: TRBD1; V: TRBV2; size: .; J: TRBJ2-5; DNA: TGTGCCAGCAGTCCAGGGACAGCGGCAGAGACCCAGTACTTC; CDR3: CASSPGTAAETQYF
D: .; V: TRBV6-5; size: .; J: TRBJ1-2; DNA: TGTGCCAGCAGCGTAGGACAGATCTATGGCTACACCTTC; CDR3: CASSVGQIYGYTF
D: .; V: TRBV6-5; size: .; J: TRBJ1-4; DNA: TGTGCCAGCAGTTACTCAGGGGGTAGGGAAAAACTGTTTTTT; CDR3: CASSYSGGREKLFF
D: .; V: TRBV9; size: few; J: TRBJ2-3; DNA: TGTGCCAGCAGCGTAGAGGGGGGGCTCGTTGATACGCAGTATTTT; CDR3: CASSVEGGLVDTQYF
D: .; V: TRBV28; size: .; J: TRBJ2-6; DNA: TGTGCCATTAGACCACCTAGCTCTGGGGCCAACGTCCTGACTTTC; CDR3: CAIRPPSSGANVLTF